This paragraph reports one TCR beta chain. Its cognate antigen is unknown. Terminally differentiated effector memory CD45RA+ cells were excluded from the naive CD8 cells, which were CD45RO-negative and positively selected for CCR7. Measured with immunoSEQ multiplex PCR; TCRdb has only the in-frame clones, and not every one. The repertoire holds about 820,000 clones, with about 92% as singletons. CDR1 is SNHLY, CDR2 FYNNEI, per germline. V dropped 7 bases and J dropped 2 bases, with 8 bases sitting between them. There are 12 residues in the CDR3. The entry originates in a study of shared clonotypes between healthy human individuals. Turning to the study itself: Per donor, three plates held CD4 naive cells, three held CD4 memory, two held CD8 naive and one held CD8 memory.

Regarding the study as a whole: Researchers found naive subsets generally carried larger estimated richness than memory subsets. Incomplete sequencing of sorted subsets was indicated by rarefaction despite large depth.

The chain joins TRBV2 to TRBJ1-2; the D is unclear. The receptor was derived from a man aged 30 to 39 in good health. The specimen was naive CD8+ T cells sorted from blood. The CDR3 reads CASKNTNYGYTF. In DNA form, the CDR3 reads TGTGCCAGCAAGAACACCAACTATGGCTACACCTTC. The complete variable domain, with remaining parts taken from reference TRBV2 and TRBJ1-2, reads EPEVTQTPSHQVTQMGQEVILRCVPISNHLYFYWYRQILGQKVEFLVSFYNNEISEKSEIFDDQFSVERPDGSNFTLKIRSTKLEDSAMYFCASKNTNYGYTFGSGTRLTVV.